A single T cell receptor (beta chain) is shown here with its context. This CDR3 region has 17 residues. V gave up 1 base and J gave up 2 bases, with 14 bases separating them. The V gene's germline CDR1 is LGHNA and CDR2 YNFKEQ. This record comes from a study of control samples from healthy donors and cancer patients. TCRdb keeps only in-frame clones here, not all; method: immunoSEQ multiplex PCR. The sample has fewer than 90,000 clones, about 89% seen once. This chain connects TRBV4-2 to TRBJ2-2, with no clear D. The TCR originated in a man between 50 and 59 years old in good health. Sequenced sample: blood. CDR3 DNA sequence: TGTGCCAGCAGCCAAGTTGGGCCTTTCAAAAACACCGGGGAGCTGTTTTTT. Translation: CASSQVGPFKNTGELFF.